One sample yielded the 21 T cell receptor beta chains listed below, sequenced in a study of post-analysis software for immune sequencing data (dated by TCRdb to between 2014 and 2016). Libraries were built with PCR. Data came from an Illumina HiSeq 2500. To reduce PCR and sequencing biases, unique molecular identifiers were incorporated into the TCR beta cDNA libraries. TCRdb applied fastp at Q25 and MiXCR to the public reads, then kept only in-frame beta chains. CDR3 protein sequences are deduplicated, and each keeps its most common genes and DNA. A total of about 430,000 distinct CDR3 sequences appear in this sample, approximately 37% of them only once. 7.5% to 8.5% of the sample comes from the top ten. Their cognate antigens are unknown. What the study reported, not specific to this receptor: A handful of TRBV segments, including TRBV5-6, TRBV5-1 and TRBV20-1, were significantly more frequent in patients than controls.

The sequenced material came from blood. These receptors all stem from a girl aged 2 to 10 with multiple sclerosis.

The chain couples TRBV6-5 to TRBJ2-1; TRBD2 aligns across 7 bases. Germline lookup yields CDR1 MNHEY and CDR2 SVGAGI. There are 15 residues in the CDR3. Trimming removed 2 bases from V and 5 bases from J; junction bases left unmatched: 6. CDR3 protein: CASSYLGGGDNEQFF. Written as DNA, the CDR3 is TGTGCCAGCAGTTACCTTGGGGGAGGGGACAATGAGCAGTTCTTC.

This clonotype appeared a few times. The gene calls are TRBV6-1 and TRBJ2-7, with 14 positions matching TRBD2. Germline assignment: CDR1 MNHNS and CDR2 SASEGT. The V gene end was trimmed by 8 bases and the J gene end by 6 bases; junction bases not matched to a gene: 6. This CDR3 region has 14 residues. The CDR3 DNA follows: TGTGCCAGCTTTGGGACTAGCGGGAGCGGCGAGCAGTACTTC. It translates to CASFGTSGSGEQYF.

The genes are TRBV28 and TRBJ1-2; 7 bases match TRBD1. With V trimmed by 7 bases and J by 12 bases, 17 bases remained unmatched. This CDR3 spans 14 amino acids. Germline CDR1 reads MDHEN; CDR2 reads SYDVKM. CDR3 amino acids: CASKLRQGKRGNTF. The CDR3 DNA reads TGTGCCAGCAAACTAAGACAGGGAAAGAGGGGGAACACCTTC.

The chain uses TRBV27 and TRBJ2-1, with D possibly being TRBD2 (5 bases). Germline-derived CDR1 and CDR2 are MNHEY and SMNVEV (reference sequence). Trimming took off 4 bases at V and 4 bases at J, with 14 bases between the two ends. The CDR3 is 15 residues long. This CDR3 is CASSSPFGVYNEQFF. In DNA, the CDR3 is TGTGCCAGCAGTTCTCCTTTCGGGGTTTACAATGAGCAGTTCTTC.

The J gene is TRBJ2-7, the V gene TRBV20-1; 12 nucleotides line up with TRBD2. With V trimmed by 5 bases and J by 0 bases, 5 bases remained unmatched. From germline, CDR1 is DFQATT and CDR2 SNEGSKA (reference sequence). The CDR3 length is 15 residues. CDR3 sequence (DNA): TGCAGTGCTCCACGACTAGCGGGGGACTCCTACGAGCAGTACTTC. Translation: CSAPRLAGDSYEQYF.

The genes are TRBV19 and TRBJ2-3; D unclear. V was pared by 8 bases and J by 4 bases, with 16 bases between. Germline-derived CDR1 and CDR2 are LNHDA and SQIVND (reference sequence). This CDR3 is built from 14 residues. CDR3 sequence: CASQSSMGADTQYF. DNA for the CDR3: TGTGCCAGTCAATCGAGCATGGGTGCAGATACGCAGTATTTT.

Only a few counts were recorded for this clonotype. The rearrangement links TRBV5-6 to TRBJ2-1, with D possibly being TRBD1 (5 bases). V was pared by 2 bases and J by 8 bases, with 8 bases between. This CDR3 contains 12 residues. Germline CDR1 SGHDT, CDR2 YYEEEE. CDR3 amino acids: CASSFTRDEQFF. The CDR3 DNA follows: TGTGCCAGCAGCTTTACCAGGGATGAGCAGTTCTTC.

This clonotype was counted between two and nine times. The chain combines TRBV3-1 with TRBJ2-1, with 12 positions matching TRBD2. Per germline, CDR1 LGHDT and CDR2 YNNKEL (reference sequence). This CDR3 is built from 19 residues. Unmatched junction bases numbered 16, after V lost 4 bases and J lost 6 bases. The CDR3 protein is CASSPGFLAGGPRANEQFF. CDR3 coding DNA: TGTGCCAGCAGCCCCGGTTTTCTAGCGGGGGGGCCTCGGGCCAATGAGCAGTTCTTC.

The CDR3 region is CASSEGSSEQETQYF. In nucleotides, the CDR3 is TGTGCCAGCAGTGAAGGGAGTAGCGAGCAAGAGACCCAGTACTTC. The chain uses TRBV7-9 and TRBJ2-5; D is perhaps TRBD2 (5 bases). The V end was cut by 6 bases, the J end by 2 bases, with 16 bases between. This CDR3 comprises 15 residues. The germline CDR1 and CDR2 sequences are SEHNR and FQNEAQ (reference sequence).

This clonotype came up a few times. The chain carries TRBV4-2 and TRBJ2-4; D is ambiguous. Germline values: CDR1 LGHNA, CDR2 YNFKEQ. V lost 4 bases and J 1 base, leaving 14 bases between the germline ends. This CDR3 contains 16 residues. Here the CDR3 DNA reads TGTGCCAGCAGCCCGGCGGAGACCTTGGCCAAAAACATTCAGTACTTC. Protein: CASSPAETLAKNIQYF.

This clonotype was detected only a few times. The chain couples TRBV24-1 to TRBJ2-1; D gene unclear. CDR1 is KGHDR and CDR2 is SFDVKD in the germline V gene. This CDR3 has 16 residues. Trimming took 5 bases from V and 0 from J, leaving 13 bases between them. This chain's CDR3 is CATSGFRSGSYNEQFF. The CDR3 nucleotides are TGTGCCACCAGTGGCTTTAGGAGTGGCTCCTACAATGAGCAGTTCTTC.

The CDR3 sequence is CASSLGLAGFKYEQYF. For the CDR3, the DNA is TGTGCCAGCAGCTTGGGGCTAGCGGGGTTTAAATACGAGCAGTACTTC. The chain uses TRBV7-9 and TRBJ2-7, with 9 bases that match TRBD2. This CDR3 spans 16 amino acids. Losses at the gene ends were 3 bases for V and 4 bases for J; bases not matched to a gene: 10. Germline CDR1 SEHNR, CDR2 FQNEAQ (reference sequence).

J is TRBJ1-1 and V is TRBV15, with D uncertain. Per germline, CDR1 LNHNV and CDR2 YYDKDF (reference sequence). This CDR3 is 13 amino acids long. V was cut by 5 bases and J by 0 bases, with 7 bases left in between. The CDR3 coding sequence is TGTGCCACCAGCGGACTTCTGAACACTGAAGCTTTCTTT. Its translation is CATSGLLNTEAFF. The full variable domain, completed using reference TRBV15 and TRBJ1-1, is DAMVIQNPRYQVTQFGKPVTLSCSQTLNHNVMYWYQQKSSQAPKLLFHYYDKDFNNEADTPDNFQSRRPNTSFCFLDIRSPGLGDTAMYLCATSGLLNTEAFFGQGTRLTVV.

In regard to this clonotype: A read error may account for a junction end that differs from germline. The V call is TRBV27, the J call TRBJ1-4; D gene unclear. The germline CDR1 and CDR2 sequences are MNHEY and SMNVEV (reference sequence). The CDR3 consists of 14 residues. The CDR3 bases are TGTGCCTGCAGCCGTCAACCAACGGATCTAAAACTGTTTTTT. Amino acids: CACSRQPTDLKLFF.

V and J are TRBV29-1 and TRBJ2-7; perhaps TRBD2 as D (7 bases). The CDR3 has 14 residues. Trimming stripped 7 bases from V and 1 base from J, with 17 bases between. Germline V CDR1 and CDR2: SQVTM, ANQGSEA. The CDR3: CSACIQGGSYEQYF. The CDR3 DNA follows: TGCAGCGCCTGTATACAGGGAGGGTCCTACGAGCAGTACTTC.

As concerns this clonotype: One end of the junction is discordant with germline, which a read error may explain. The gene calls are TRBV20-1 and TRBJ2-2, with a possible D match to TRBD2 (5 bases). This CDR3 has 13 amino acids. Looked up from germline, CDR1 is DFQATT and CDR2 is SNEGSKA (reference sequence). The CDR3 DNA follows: TGCAGTGCTACCAGGCTGAACACCGGGGAGCGGTTTTTT. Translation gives CSATRLNTGERFF.

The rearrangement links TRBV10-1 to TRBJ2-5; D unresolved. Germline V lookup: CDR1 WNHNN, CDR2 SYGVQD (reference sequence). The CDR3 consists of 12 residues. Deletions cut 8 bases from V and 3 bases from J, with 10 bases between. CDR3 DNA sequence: TGCGCCAGCGGGCAGAGTAAAGAGACCCAGTACTTC. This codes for CASGQSKETQYF.

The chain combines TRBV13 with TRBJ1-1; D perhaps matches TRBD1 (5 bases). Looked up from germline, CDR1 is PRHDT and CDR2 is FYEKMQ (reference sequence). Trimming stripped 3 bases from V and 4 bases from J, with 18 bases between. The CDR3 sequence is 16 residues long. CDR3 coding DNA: TGTGCCAGCAGCTTCGGGGCCTCGGAGCTGTCCACTGAAGCTTTCTTT. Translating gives CASSFGASELSTEAFF.

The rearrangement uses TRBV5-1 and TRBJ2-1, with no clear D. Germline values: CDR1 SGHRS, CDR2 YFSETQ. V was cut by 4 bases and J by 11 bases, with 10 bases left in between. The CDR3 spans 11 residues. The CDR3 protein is CASSLTTKQFF. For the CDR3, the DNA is TGCGCCAGCAGCCTAACAACGAAGCAGTTCTTC.

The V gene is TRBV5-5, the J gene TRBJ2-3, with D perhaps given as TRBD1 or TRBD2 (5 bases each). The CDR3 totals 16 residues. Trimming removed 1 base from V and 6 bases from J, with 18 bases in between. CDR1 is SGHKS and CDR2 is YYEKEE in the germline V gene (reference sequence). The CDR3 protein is CASSLYGGDTGDTQYF. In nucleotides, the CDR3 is TGTGCCAGCAGCTTGTACGGAGGAGATACAGGCGATACGCAGTATTTT.

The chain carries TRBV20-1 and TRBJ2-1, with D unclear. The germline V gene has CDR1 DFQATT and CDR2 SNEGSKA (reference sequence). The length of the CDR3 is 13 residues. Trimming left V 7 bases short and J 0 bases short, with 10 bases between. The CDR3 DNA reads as TGCAGTGGGCGCCGAAGCTCCTACAATGAGCAGTTCTTC. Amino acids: CSGRRSSYNEQFF.